This T cell receptor (beta chain) was sequenced in a study of T cell responses to AZD1222 COVID-19 vaccine. On this clone: What it binds is not known.

Some clones are missing from TCRdb's copy, which holds only in-frame ones; the method was immunoSEQ multiplex PCR. Counted here are around 140,000 clones, roughly 86% occurring once; the ten biggest clones make up around 5%. Overall study findings and caveats: Recipients of AZD1222 seropositive at baseline numbered only 6 or 7. Sampled repertoires all dated from after the peak T cell response. The donor group comprised mostly white British people and more females; the analysis possibly underestimated clonal diversity.

The clonotype originates from an adult who received the MenACWY meningococcal vaccine as a control. Specimen: peripheral blood, collected 28 days after the second dose of the MenACWY control vaccine.

CDR3 in DNA: TGTGCCAGCAGCCTCGCGACTAGCGGGAGGGCCGTTGAGCAGTTCTTC. Amino acids: CASSLATSGRAVEQFF. V is TRBV7-8 and J is TRBJ2-1; 14 bases agree with TRBD2. The trim removed 5 bases at V and 9 bases at J, leaving 9 bases unmatched. Germline V gene data show CDR1 as SGHVS and CDR2 as FQNEAQ. The CDR3 is 16 residues long.